The clone carrying this TCR beta chain was detected only once. Its specificity is unknown. The record originates from a study of beta chain features in type 1 diabetes. Study-level information: Analysis included 95 million to 140 million sorted cells drawn from all samples.

Expressed TCRB transcripts were sequenced because the entire RNA isolate underwent reverse transcription. Data came from immunoSEQ multiplex PCR; TCRdb stores just in-frame clones and leaves some out. This sample yields approximately 140,000 clones, of which about 44% are seen a single time; 0.42% belongs to the top ten. Trimming removed 0 bases from V and 4 bases from J; junction bases left unmatched: 0. This CDR3 is 14 amino acids long. Germline assignment: CDR1 SGHRS and CDR2 YFSETQ. Study-wide results and caveats: A closer apparent resemblance between naive, central memory and Treg TCRB repertoires was seen in patients than in healthy donors. A possible short-template PCR bias applies equally to patients and controls. Significant though moderate, a shortening of TCRB CDR3s appeared in all four CD4+ subsets of Type 1 diabetes patients.

V and J are TRBV5-1 and TRBJ2-1; 8 nucleotides line up with TRBD2. The receptor's source is a man aged 18 to 29 in good health. Sequencing was done on a sample of Tregs from blood. The CDR3 is CASSLGLAYNEQFF. In DNA form, the CDR3 reads TGCGCCAGCAGCTTGGGACTAGCGTACAATGAGCAGTTCTTC.